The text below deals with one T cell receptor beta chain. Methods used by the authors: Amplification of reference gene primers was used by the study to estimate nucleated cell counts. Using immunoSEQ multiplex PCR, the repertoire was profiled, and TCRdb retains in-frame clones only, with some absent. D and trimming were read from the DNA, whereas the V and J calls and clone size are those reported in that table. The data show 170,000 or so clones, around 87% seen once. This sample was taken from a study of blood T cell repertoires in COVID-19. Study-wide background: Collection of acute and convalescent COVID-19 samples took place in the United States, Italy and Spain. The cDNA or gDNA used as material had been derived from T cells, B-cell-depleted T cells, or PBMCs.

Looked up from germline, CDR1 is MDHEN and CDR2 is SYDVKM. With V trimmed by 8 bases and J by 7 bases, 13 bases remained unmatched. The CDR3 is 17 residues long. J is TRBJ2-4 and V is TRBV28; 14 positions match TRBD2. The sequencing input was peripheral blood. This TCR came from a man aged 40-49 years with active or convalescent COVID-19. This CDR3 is CASQTRLAGGPRNIQYF. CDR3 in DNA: TGTGCCAGCCAAACTCGACTAGCGGGGGGGCCGAGGAACATTCAGTACTTC. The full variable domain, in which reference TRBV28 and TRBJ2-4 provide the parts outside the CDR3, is DVKVTQSSRYLVKRTGEKVFLECVQDMDHENMFWYRQDPGLGLRLIYFSYDVKMKEKGDIPEGYSVSREKKERFSLILESASTNQTSMYLCASQTRLAGGPRNIQYFGAGTRLSVL.